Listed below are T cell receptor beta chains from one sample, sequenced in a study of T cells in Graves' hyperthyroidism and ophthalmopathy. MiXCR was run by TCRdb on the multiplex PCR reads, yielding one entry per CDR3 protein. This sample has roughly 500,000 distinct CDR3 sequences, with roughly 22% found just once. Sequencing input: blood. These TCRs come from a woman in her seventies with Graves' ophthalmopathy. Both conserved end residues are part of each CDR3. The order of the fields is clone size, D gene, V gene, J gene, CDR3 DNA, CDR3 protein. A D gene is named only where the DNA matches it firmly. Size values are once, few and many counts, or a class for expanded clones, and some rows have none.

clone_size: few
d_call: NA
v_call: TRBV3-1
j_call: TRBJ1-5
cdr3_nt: TGTGCCAGCAGCCAAGATTCAGGGAGTAATCAGCCCCAGCATTTT
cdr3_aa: CASSQDSGSNQPQHF

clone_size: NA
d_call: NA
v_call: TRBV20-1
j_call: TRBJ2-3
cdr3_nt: TGCAGTGCGGCCACAGGGTTGAGCACAGATACGCAGTATTTT
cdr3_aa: CSAATGLSTDTQYF

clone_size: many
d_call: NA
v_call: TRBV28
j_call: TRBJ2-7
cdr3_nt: TGTGCCAGCCTACCGTGGGGCTCCTACGAGCAGTACTTC
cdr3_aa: CASLPWGSYEQYF

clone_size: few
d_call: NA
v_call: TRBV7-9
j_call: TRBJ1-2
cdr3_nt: TGTGCCAGCAGCTTATTGTGGCAGGGAGATGGCTACACCTTC
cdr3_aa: CASSLLWQGDGYTF

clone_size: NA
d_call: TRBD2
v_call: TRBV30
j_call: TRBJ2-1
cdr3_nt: TGTGCCTGGAGTACGGCGGGAGGCTACAATGAGCAGTTCTTC
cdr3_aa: CAWSTAGGYNEQFF

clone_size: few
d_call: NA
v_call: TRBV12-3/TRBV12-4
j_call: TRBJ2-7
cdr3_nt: TGTGCCAGCAGGTTACAGGGGACTCCCTACGAGCAGTACTTC
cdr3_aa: CASRLQGTPYEQYF

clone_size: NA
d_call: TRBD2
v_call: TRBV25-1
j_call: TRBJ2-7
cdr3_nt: TGTGCCAGCAGTGATCGGCGGGAGAGGGCCGAGCAGTACTTC
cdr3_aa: CASSDRRERAEQYF

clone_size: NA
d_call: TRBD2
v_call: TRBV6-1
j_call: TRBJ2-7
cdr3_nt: TGTGCCAGCAGTAGCGGGAGTCTCTCCTACGAGCAGTACTTC
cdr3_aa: CASSSGSLSYEQYF

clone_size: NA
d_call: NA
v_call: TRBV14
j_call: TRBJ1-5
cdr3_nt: TGTGCCAGCAGCCAATCCCAGGGGCAGCCCCAGCATTTT
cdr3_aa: CASSQSQGQPQHF

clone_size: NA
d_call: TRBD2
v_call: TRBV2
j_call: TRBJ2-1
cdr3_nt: TGTGCCAGCAGTGTGGGAGCGGGAGTGTTTGAGCAGTTCTTC
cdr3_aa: CASSVGAGVFEQFF

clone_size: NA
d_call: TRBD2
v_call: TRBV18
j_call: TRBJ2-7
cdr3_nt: TGTGCCAGCTCACCACCCGGGACTAGCGGGAGTTCCTACGAGCAGTACTTC
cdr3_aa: CASSPPGTSGSSYEQYF

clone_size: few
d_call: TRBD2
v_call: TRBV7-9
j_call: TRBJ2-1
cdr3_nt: TGTGCCAGCAGCCCCGGGGGGGGGAGCTACAATGAGCAGTTCTTC
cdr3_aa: CASSPGGGSYNEQFF

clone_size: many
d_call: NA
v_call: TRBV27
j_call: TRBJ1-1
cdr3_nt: TGTGCCAGCAGGCCTGCTCGGGCGAACACTGAAGCTTTCTTT
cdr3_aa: CASRPARANTEAFF

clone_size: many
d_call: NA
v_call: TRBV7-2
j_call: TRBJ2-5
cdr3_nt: TGTGCCAGCAGCTGGGGCCAAGAGACCCAGTACTTC
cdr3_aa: CASSWGQETQYF

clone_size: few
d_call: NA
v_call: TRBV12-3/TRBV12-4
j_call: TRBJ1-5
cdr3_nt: TGTGCCAGCAGTTTATCGGGGGGATTGGGAAACAATCAGCCCCAGCATTTT
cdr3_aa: CASSLSGGLGNNQPQHF

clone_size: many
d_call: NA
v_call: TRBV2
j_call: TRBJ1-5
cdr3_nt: TGTGCCAGCAGTGAAGGAAGGGTCAATCAGCCCCAGCATTTT
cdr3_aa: CASSEGRVNQPQHF

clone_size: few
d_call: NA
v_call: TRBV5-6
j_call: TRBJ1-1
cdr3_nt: TGTGCCAGCAGCTTGGCGGCCATGGACACTGAAGCTTTCTTT
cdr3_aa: CASSLAAMDTEAFF

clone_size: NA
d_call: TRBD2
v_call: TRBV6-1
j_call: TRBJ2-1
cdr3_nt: TGTGCCAGCCGGACTAGCGGGCCGAACAATGAGCAGTTCTTC
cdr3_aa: CASRTSGPNNEQFF

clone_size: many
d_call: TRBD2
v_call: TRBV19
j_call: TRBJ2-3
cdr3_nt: TGTGCCAGCAGGACTAGCGGGAGTCGAACAGATACGCAGTATTTT
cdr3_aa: CASRTSGSRTDTQYF

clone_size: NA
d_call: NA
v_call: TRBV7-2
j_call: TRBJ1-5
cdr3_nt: TGTGCCAGCAGCTTAGTTTCGAGATACGATCAGCCCCAGCATTTT
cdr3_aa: CASSLVSRYDQPQHF

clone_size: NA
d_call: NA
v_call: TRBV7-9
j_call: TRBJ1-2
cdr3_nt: TGTGCCAGCAGCTTAGCGGGGGCGTCTAAGGGCTACACCTTC
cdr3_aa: CASSLAGASKGYTF

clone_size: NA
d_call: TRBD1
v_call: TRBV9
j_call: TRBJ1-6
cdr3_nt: TGTGCCAGCAGCCTAGAGGGACAGGGGACACCCCTCCACTTT
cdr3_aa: CASSLEGQGTPLHF